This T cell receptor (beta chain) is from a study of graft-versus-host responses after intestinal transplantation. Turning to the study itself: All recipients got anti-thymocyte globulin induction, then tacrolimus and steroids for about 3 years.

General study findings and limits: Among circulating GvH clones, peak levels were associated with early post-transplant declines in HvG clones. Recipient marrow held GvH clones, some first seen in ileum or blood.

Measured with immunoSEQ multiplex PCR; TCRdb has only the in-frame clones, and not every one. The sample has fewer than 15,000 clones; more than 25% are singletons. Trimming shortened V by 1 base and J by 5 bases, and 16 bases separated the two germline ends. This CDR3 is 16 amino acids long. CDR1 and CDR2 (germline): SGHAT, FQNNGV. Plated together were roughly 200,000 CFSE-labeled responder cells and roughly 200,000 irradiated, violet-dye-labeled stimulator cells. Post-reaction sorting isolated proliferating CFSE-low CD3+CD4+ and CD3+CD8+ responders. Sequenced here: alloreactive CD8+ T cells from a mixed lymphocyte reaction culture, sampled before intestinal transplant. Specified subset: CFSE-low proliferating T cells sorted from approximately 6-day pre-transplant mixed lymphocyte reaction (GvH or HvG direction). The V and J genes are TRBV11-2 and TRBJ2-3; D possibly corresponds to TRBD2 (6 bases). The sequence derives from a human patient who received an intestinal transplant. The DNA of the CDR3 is TGTGCCAGCAGCTTAGTGGGGTTGGAGGGTAGAGATACGCAGTATTTT. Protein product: CASSLVGLEGRDTQYF. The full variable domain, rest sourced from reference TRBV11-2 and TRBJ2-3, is EAGVAQSPRYKIIEKRQSVAFWCNPISGHATLYWYQQILGQGPKLLIQFQNNGVVDDSQLPKDRFSAERLKGVDSTLKIQPAKLEDSAVYLCASSLVGLEGRDTQYFGPGTRLTVL.